The following is a T cell receptor (beta chain) sequence with its context. The table came from immunoSEQ multiplex PCR; TCRdb's copy has only in-frame clones and leaves some out. This sample yields 200,000 or so clones, of which around 87% are seen a single time; about 3.5% belongs to the top ten. Germline V gives CDR1 SGHNT, CDR2 YENEEA. The CDR3 extends over 14 amino acids. The V and J ends lost 1 base and 4 bases respectively, with 9 bases between them. These data are taken from a study of blood T cell repertoires in COVID-19. The sample consisted of PBMCs or T cells enriched from blood (not recorded which). V gene TRBV11-3 combines with J gene TRBJ2-3, with D possibly being TRBD2 (6 bases). This receptor was obtained from a woman under 30 in a cohort exposed to, infected with or recovered from COVID-19 (not recorded which). The CDR3 sequence is CASSLVGDSDTQYF. The CDR3 DNA reads TGTGCCAGCAGCTTAGTCGGGGACTCAGATACGCAGTATTTT. The whole variable domain, remainder taken from reference TRBV11-3 and TRBJ2-3, is EAGVVQSPRYKIIEKKQPVAFWCNPISGHNTLYWYLQNLGQGPELLIRYENEEAVDDSQLPKDRFSAERLKGVDSTLKIQPAELGDSAVYLCASSLVGDSDTQYFGPGTRLTVL.